The present entry profiles one TCR beta chain with its context. Its antigen is unknown. This entry comes from a study of graft-versus-host responses after intestinal transplantation. General study points: Detected in recipient marrow were GvH clones, some of which were first observed in ileum or blood. Early post-transplant falls in HvG clones accompanied the peak levels of circulating GvH clones.

Profiled with immunoSEQ multiplex PCR; TCRdb holds only in-frame clones, not every one. This repertoire shows over 75,000 clones, about 83% found once; its top ten account for more than 1.4%. This receptor was taken from a human patient who received an intestinal transplant, so some T cells may come from the graft donor. The input for sequencing was PBMCs, taken 255 days after intestinal transplant.

The CDR3 coding sequence is TGTGCCAGCGGGACGGGCTTTGGGCAGTACTTC. It specifies CASGTGFGQYF. This sequence joins TRBV28 and TRBJ2-7, with D perhaps being TRBD1 or TRBD2 (5 bases each). Germline-derived CDR1 and CDR2 are MDHEN and SYDVKM. Trimming shortened V by 8 bases and J by 9 bases, and 14 bases separated the two germline ends. There are 11 residues in the CDR3. The full variable domain, in which reference TRBV28 and TRBJ2-7 provide the parts outside the CDR3, is DVKVTQSSRYLVKRTGEKVFLECVQDMDHENMFWYRQDPGLGLRLIYFSYDVKMKEKGDIPEGYSVSREKKERFSLILESASTNQTSMYLCASGTGFGQYFGPGTRLTVT.